Below, 15 T cell receptor beta chains from the same sample are listed, as sequenced in a study of cytomegalovirus exposure and HLA in healthy donors. Researchers ran the PCR with 60 Vbeta and 13 Jbeta primers. Sequenced by immunoSEQ multiplex PCR; TCRdb stores in-frame clones only, minus some. In the table there are around 72,000 clones, over 50% of which are singletons. Sequenced input: PBMCs. The source of these receptors is a man aged 35 to 55 in good health and CMV-seropositive.

The chain employs TRBV7-9 and TRBJ1-1; 9 bases are shared with TRBD1. This CDR3 is built from 15 residues. Trimming removed 2 bases from V and 4 bases from J; junction bases left unmatched: 5. Germline lookup yields CDR1 SEHNR and CDR2 FQNEAQ (reference sequence). As DNA, the CDR3 is TGTGCCAGCAGCTTATTGGGACAGGGAGGCACTGAAGCTTTCTTT. It codes for CASSLLGQGGTEAFF.

The CDR3, as DNA: TGTGCCAGCAGCTTGGGACAGTGGACCGGGGAGCTGTTTTTT. As protein: CASSLGQWTGELFF. This rearrangement joins TRBV7-9 to TRBJ2-2, with 7 bases lining up with TRBD1. The CDR3 runs 14 residues. Looked up from germline, CDR1 is SEHNR and CDR2 is FQNEAQ (reference sequence). Germline trimming cut 3 bases from V and 5 bases from J; bases unmatched to any gene: 3.

The chain joins TRBV2 to TRBJ2-1; D may be TRBD2 (6 bases). The V end lost 5 bases, the J end lost 9 bases, and 14 bases lay between the germline ends. The CDR3 sequence is 13 residues long. Per the germline V gene, CDR1 is SNHLY and CDR2 is FYNNEI. CDR3 coding DNA: TGTGCCAGCAGTCTGGGGGGTTCAGGTGAGCAGTTCTTC. Residues: CASSLGGSGEQFF.

The chain recombines TRBV23-1 with TRBJ1-1; TRBD1 matches 9 bases. TRBV23-1 is sorted into the ORF group, with uncertain function. V gave up 3 bases and J gave up 7 bases; unmatched junction bases: 9. The CDR3 spans 15 residues. The CDR3 sequence: CASSHNLRQGVEAFF. The DNA of the CDR3 is TGCGCCAGCAGTCACAACCTCAGACAGGGGGTTGAAGCTTTCTTT.

V usage is TRBV5-6 and J usage is TRBJ2-7; D ambiguous. This CDR3 is built from 12 residues. The ends were cut back, 3 bases at V and 2 bases at J, with 6 bases in the middle. In germline, CDR1 is SGHDT, CDR2 YYEEEE. CDR3 DNA sequence: TGTGCCAGCAGCTCAGGTCCCTACGAGCAGTACTTC. Its protein is CASSSGPYEQYF.

The chain recombines TRBV7-2 with TRBJ2-1; 8 nucleotides align to TRBD2. CDR1 is SGHTA, CDR2 FQGNSA, per germline. The CDR3 extends over 14 amino acids. The V segment lost 1 base and the J segment 10 bases; nucleotides outside the gene matches: 6. The CDR3 reads CASSLETSGREQFF. DNA for the CDR3: TGTGCCAGCAGCTTAGAAACTAGCGGAAGGGAGCAGTTCTTC.

The chain joins TRBV11-3 to TRBJ2-1; TRBD1 matches 7 bases. Germline assignment: CDR1 SGHNT and CDR2 YENEEA. There are 14 residues in the CDR3. The ends lost 0 bases at V and 9 bases at J; junction bases unmatched: 5. CDR3 in amino acids: CASSLDDRDSEQFF. CDR3 bases: TGTGCCAGCAGCTTAGATGACAGGGATAGTGAGCAGTTCTTC.

The V and J genes are TRBV14 and TRBJ2-5, with 10 bases aligning to TRBD2. The germline CDR1 and CDR2 sequences are SGHDN and FVKESK. The CDR3 totals 16 residues. V was pared by 2 bases and J by 3 bases, with 6 bases of the junction left unmatched. The CDR3 loop reads CASSQLHGLAEETQYF. CDR3 in DNA: TGTGCCAGCAGCCAATTACATGGACTAGCGGAAGAGACCCAGTACTTC. Full variable domain (rest looked up from reference TRBV14 and TRBJ2-5): EAGVTQFPSHSVIEKGQTVTLRCDPISGHDNLYWYRRVMGKEIKFLLHFVKESKQDESGMPNNRFLAERTGGTYSTLKVQPAELEDSGVYFCASSQLHGLAEETQYFGPGTRLLVL.

This chain joins TRBV11-3 and TRBJ1-2, with D maybe TRBD1 (5 bases). Germline CDR1 reads SGHNT; CDR2 reads YENEEA. The CDR3 totals 13 residues. V shed 3 bases and J shed 7 bases, with 12 bases lying between them. CDR3 nucleotide sequence: TGTGCCAGCAGCTTTCAGGGTATAAGTGGCTACACCTTC. Encoded protein: CASSFQGISGYTF.

The chain employs TRBV10-1 and TRBJ2-2; maybe TRBD2 (5 bases). Trimming took off 8 bases at V and 2 bases at J, with 9 bases between the two ends. CDR3 length equals 13 residues. Germline assignment: CDR1 WNHNN and CDR2 SYGVQD (reference sequence). As DNA, the CDR3 is TGCGCCAGCGAAGAGGGTAACACCGGGGAGCTGTTTTTT. It yields the protein CASEEGNTGELFF.

The V gene is TRBV5-5, the J gene TRBJ1-2; 7 positions match TRBD1. The CDR3 consists of 16 residues. Per the germline V gene, CDR1 is SGHKS and CDR2 is YYEKEE (reference sequence). Trimming removed 0 bases from V and 8 bases from J; junction bases left unmatched: 13. In DNA, the CDR3 is TGTGCCAGCAGCTTGGATACAGGGGCCACGTCTAGAGGCTACACCTTC. It encodes CASSLDTGATSRGYTF.

This clone was detected a few times. The chain combines TRBV4-1 with TRBJ1-5; TRBD1 is a possible D gene (5 bases). The CDR3 runs to 16 residues. Trimming removed 1 base at V and 2 bases at J, with 12 bases between. The germline CDR1 and CDR2 sequences are MGHRA and YSYEKL. This chain's CDR3 is CASSQGDSFRNQPQHF. Written as DNA, the CDR3 is TGCGCCAGCAGCCAAGGCGACAGTTTTCGCAATCAGCCCCAGCATTTT.

This chain uses TRBV5-1 with TRBJ1-1; D is unresolved. Trimming took off 2 bases at V and 4 bases at J, with 12 bases between the two ends. The CDR3 has 14 amino acids. The germline V gene has CDR1 SGHRS and CDR2 YFSETQ. This chain's CDR3 is CASSFNEVGTEAFF. CDR3 coding DNA: TGCGCCAGCAGCTTTAACGAGGTGGGCACTGAAGCTTTCTTT.

The V and J genes are TRBV4-1 and TRBJ2-3; D is possibly TRBD1 (5 bases). Looked up from germline, CDR1 is MGHRA and CDR2 is YSYEKL. V lost 5 bases and J lost 4, with 10 bases in between. The CDR3 sequence is 13 residues long. This chain's CDR3 is CASSNQGPDTQYF. CDR3 nucleotide sequence: TGCGCCAGCAGCAACCAGGGTCCAGATACGCAGTATTTT.

This chain joins TRBV18 and TRBJ1-1; 10 bases align to TRBD1. The CDR3 totals 15 residues. V lost 3 bases to trimming and J lost 4 bases; unmatched junction nucleotides: 5. Germline CDR1 and CDR2: KGHSH and LQKENI. The CDR3 nucleotides read TGTGCCAGCTCACCCCAGAGACAGGGGGCCACTGAAGCTTTCTTT. Its protein is CASSPQRQGATEAFF.